The entry below gives a single T cell receptor beta chain sequence along with its context. Its specificity is unknown. The sample comes from a study of OX40 agonist ivuxolimab in advanced cancers. Study context: Ivuxolimab, an antibody acting as an agonist of OX40 (CD134), was used to treat patients. Enrolled patients in dose escalation had cancers that were hepatocellular carcinoma, melanoma, renal cell or head and neck cancer.

General observations from the study: No antigen was identified for the clonally expanded peripheral T cells. On average, CD8+ T cells had more expanded clones than CD4+.

The data were produced by immunoSEQ multiplex PCR, yet TCRdb's version contains in-frame clones alone and is incomplete. The data contain around 70,000 clones, around nine tenths of them singletons. This material consisted of CD4+ or CD8+ T cells sorted from blood, taken in a trial of the OX40 agonist ivuxolimab. This TCR derives from an adult with an advanced solid tumor such as melanoma, head and neck, liver or kidney cancer.

The CDR3 is CASTTPGQGPNQPQHF. Written as DNA, the CDR3 is TGTGCCAGCACGACCCCGGGACAGGGCCCGAATCAGCCCCAGCATTTT. V is TRBV28 and J is TRBJ1-5; 9 nucleotides line up with TRBD1. Germline CDR1 reads MDHEN; CDR2 reads SYDVKM. The CDR3 contains 16 residues. V gave up 7 bases and J gave up 4 bases; unmatched junction bases: 11.